A selection of T cell receptor beta chains follows, all from one sample in a study of T cell responses to AZD1222 COVID-19 vaccine. The data were produced by immunoSEQ multiplex PCR, yet TCRdb's version contains in-frame clones alone and is incomplete. The sample records 110,000 to 150,000 clones, about 93% being singletons. The material was peripheral blood, obtained on day 0 of AZD1222 vaccination. These receptors were taken from an adult in good health. Each CDR3 is given with its conserved first and last residue. A D gene is named only where the DNA matches it firmly. For some rows the clone size is stated as once, few or many, or as a class when expanded; others skip it.

v_call,d_call,clone_size,cdr3_length,j_call,cdr3_nt,cdr3_aa
TRBV7-8,.,.,12,TRBJ1-6,TGTGCCAGCAGCCCCCAGTCTTCACCCCTCCACTTT,CASSPQSSPLHF
TRBV23-1,TRBD1,.,16,TRBJ1-2,TGCGCCAGCAGTAAACTAAACAGGGGCCATAACTATGGCTACACCTTC,CASSKLNRGHNYGYTF
TRBV5-1,.,.,15,TRBJ1-1,TGCGCCAGCAGCTACTCCAGGGGAGCGAACACTGAAGCTTTCTTT,CASSYSRGANTEAFF
TRBV7-2,.,.,13,TRBJ2-5,TGTGCCAGCACCCCCACTCTCCAAGAGACCCAGTACTTC,CASTPTLQETQYF
TRBV7-2,.,.,15,TRBJ1-3,TGTGCCAGCAGCGAGACGGGTTACTCTGGAAACACCATATATTTT,CASSETGYSGNTIYF
TRBV7-2,TRBD1,.,15,TRBJ2-4,TGTGCCAGCAGCTTAGGACAGGGGGCTCTAAACATTCAGTACTTC,CASSLGQGALNIQYF
TRBV7-8,.,.,15,TRBJ1-6,TGTGCCAGCAGCTTAATACGGGCGGAGAATTCACCCCTCCACTTT,CASSLIRAENSPLHF
TRBV27,.,.,14,TRBJ1-4,TGTGCCAGCAGTTTATTTGGGGCGGGGGAAAAACTGTTTTTT,CASSLFGAGEKLFF
TRBV6-6,.,once,16,TRBJ2-1,TGTGCCAGCAGGGGGGAAGACAGCTTTTGGTCCAATGAGCAGTTCTTC,CASRGEDSFWSNEQFF
TRBV30,.,.,14,TRBJ1-5,TGTGCCTGGAGTGTCCGGGGGGGCGGTCAGCCCCAGCATTTT,CAWSVRGGGQPQHF
TRBV7-2,TRBD1,.,15,TRBJ1-2,TGTGCCAGCAGCTCCGGGGGGACAGGGACCTATGGCTACACCTTC,CASSSGGTGTYGYTF
TRBV19,.,.,13,TRBJ1-1,TGTGCCAGTCTTAGAGGGGGTCTCACTGAAGCTTTCTTT,CASLRGGLTEAFF
TRBV27,TRBD1,.,15,TRBJ2-1,TGTGCCAGCAGTTTATCCGGGCAGGGGGCTAATGAGCAGTTCTTC,CASSLSGQGANEQFF
TRBV6-2/TRBV6-3,.,.,14,TRBJ2-5,TGTGCCAGCAGTTACGGGGGAGACGCAGAGACCCAGTACTTC,CASSYGGDAETQYF
TRBV3-1/TRBV3-2,.,.,14,TRBJ2-3,TGTGCCAGCAGCCTCCGCACTAGCACAGATACGCAGTATTTT,CASSLRTSTDTQYF
TRBV9,.,.,15,TRBJ2-6,TGTGCCAGCAGCGACCCGATTTCAGGGGCCAACGTCCTGACTTTC,CASSDPISGANVLTF
TRBV4-3,.,.,13,TRBJ1-5,TGCGCCAGCTCGGTAGACAGAAATCAGCCCCAGCATTTT,CASSVDRNQPQHF
TRBV2,TRBD1,.,14,TRBJ1-1,TGTGCCAGCACTGCGACAGGGGTGGTTACTGAAGCTTTCTTT,CASTATGVVTEAFF
TRBV30,.,once,13,TRBJ1-6,TGTGCCTGGACCGTCTATGGGGATTCACCCCTCCACTTT,CAWTVYGDSPLHF
TRBV6-5,TRBD1,.,15,TRBJ1-4,TGTGCCAGCAGGAACTCCGGGACAGGGAATGAAAAACTGTTTTTT,CASRNSGTGNEKLFF
TRBV5-6,TRBD1,.,16,TRBJ2-1,TGTGCCAGCAGACCCCGATCCGGGACAGGACTGAATGAGCAGTTCTTC,CASRPRSGTGLNEQFF
TRBV3-1/TRBV3-2,.,once,13,TRBJ1-1,TGTGCCAGCAGCCCGGGCCCGAACACTGAAGCTTTCTTT,CASSPGPNTEAFF
TRBV14,.,once,16,TRBJ2-7,TGTGCCAGCAGCCAGAGACACGATTTTCCATCCTACGAGCAGTACTTC,CASSQRHDFPSYEQYF
TRBV6-5,.,few,15,TRBJ1-2,TGTGCCAGCAGTTACTTTCCAGGGGATCGGTATGGCTACACCTTC,CASSYFPGDRYGYTF
TRBV5-1,TRBD2,.,16,TRBJ2-3,TGCGCCAGCAGCCCAGGGACTAGCGGAGGCACAGATACGCAGTATTTT,CASSPGTSGGTDTQYF
TRBV7-2,.,.,15,TRBJ1-3,TGTGCCAGCAGCTTATCCACAGGGCCCGGAAACACCATATATTTT,CASSLSTGPGNTIYF
TRBV7-9,.,.,14,TRBJ1-1,TGTGCCAGCAGCCCCCCGAAGGGAAGGACTGAAGCTTTCTTT,CASSPPKGRTEAFF
TRBV6-5,.,.,13,TRBJ2-3,TGTGCCAGCAGTTACGGGACGGGGGATACGCAGTATTTT,CASSYGTGDTQYF
TRBV9,TRBD2,once,17,TRBJ2-5,TGTGCCAGCAGCGTAGGAGGAGCGGGGAGGAACCAAGAGACCCAGTACTTC,CASSVGGAGRNQETQYF
TRBV24-1,.,.,14,TRBJ1-5,TGTGCCACCAGTGCGGGTTTTCGCAATCAGCCCCAGCATTTT,CATSAGFRNQPQHF
TRBV19,.,.,14,TRBJ1-6,TGTGCCAGTAGTAAGAGACAGGATAATTCACCCCTCCACTTT,CASSKRQDNSPLHF
TRBV4-3,TRBD1,.,16,TRBJ1-5,TGCGCCAGCAGCCAAGATCATGGACAGGGGGGACAGCCCCAGCATTTT,CASSQDHGQGGQPQHF
TRBV28,.,.,15,TRBJ2-5,TGTGCCAGCAAAAAGAGGGGCAGTTGGTCGGAGACCCAGTACTTC,CASKKRGSWSETQYF
TRBV28,TRBD1,.,14,TRBJ1-5,TGTGCCAGCAGACAGGGGGGGGGCAATCAGCCCCAGCATTTT,CASRQGGGNQPQHF
TRBV7-9,TRBD1,.,13,TRBJ2-7,TGTGCCAGCAGCTTCACAGGGGGCAGCGAGCAGTACTTC,CASSFTGGSEQYF
TRBV19,.,.,16,TRBJ2-7,TGTGCCAGTAGTATCTCCTCGGCACGGAGCTCCTACGAGCAGTACTTC,CASSISSARSSYEQYF
TRBV5-4,.,.,17,TRBJ2-2,TGTGCCAGCAGCTTGGGATTCTCAGGGGGGGTCTCCGGGGAGCTGTTTTTT,CASSLGFSGGVSGELFF
TRBV5-1,.,.,16,TRBJ2-7,TGCGCCAGCAGCTTGGGTCCTTACAGGAGCTCCTACGAGCAGTACTTC,CASSLGPYRSSYEQYF
TRBV4-1,TRBD2,.,18,TRBJ2-3,TGCGCCAGCAGCCAAGATTGGGGCGGGGGGTACTTAGCAGATACGCAGTATTTT,CASSQDWGGGYLADTQYF
TRBV5-5,TRBD1,.,14,TRBJ2-1,TGTGCCAGCACCCCCCGACAGGGGTACAATGAGCAGTTCTTC,CASTPRQGYNEQFF
TRBV19,.,few,14,TRBJ2-7,TGTGCCAGTAGTGGAACTAGAGGCTCCTACGAGCAGTACTTC,CASSGTRGSYEQYF
TRBV7-9,.,.,16,TRBJ2-7,TGTGCCAGCAGCCCACGGGTAGGGGGGGACTCCTACGAGCAGTACTTC,CASSPRVGGDSYEQYF
TRBV29-1,.,.,12,TRBJ2-2,TGCAGCGTTGTTTGGCTCACCGGGGAGCTGTTTTTT,CSVVWLTGELFF
TRBV4-2,.,.,13,TRBJ2-5,TGTGCCAGCAGCCAAAGGGGGGAAGAGACCCAGTACTTC,CASSQRGEETQYF
TRBV28,.,.,11,TRBJ1-2,TGTGCCAGCAGAATGACCTATGGCTACACCTTC,CASRMTYGYTF
TRBV7-9,.,few,12,TRBJ1-1,TGTGCCAGCAGCCCGCAGGACACTGAAGCTTTCTTT,CASSPQDTEAFF
TRBV11-2,.,.,14,TRBJ2-7,TGTGCCAGCAGCTTAAAGAGTCCTCCCTACGAGCAGTACTTC,CASSLKSPPYEQYF
TRBV18,TRBD1,.,15,TRBJ1-6,TGTGCCAGCTCAATCCAGGGGGCCAGTAATTCACCCCTCCACTTT,CASSIQGASNSPLHF
TRBV27,TRBD2,.,16,TRBJ2-7,TGTGCCAGCAGTTATTCGGGTCTAGCGGGTTTTTACGAGCAGTACTTC,CASSYSGLAGFYEQYF
TRBV7-9,TRBD2,.,15,TRBJ2-3,TGTGCCAGCAGCCTCGGGACTAGCGGGGTGGATACGCAGTATTTT,CASSLGTSGVDTQYF
TRBV2,.,once,15,TRBJ2-6,TGTGCCAGCAGGGAGGGGATCTCTGGGGCCAACGTCCTGACTTTC,CASREGISGANVLTF
TRBV5-6,.,.,11,TRBJ2-5,TGTGCCAGCAGCTTGCGAGAGACCCAGTACTTC,CASSLRETQYF
TRBV4-3,.,.,15,TRBJ1-2,TGCGCCAGCAGCCAAGAACGCGGGTTTAACTATGGCTACACCTTC,CASSQERGFNYGYTF
TRBV19,.,.,12,TRBJ1-5,TGTGCCAGTACCTGGGGGGATCAGCCCCAGCATTTT,CASTWGDQPQHF
TRBV10-2,TRBD1,.,13,TRBJ2-5,TGCGCCAGCAGGGGGACAGAAAAAGAGACCCAGTACTTC,CASRGTEKETQYF